Sequencing of this TCR beta chain was carried out in a study of beta chain features in type 1 diabetes. Sequencing targeted expressed TCRB transcripts, as all isolated RNA had been reverse transcribed. Some clones are missing from TCRdb's copy, which holds only in-frame ones; the method was immunoSEQ multiplex PCR. The sample contains almost 350,000 clones, roughly a tenth of which appear only once. Study-wide findings and caveats: All four CD4+ subsets from Type 1 diabetes patients carried moderately but significantly shorter TCRB CDR3s.

The table lists this clone with many counts. Antigen unknown. Distinct nucleotide sequences in the sample also encode this CDR3. The CDR3 contains 13 residues. Germline V gene data show CDR1 as GTSNPN and CDR2 as SVGIG (reference sequence). The V and J ends lost 0 bases and 0 bases respectively, with 5 bases between them. The sequence was obtained from a man aged 25-45 years with type 1 diabetes. The rearrangement joins TRBV30 to TRBJ1-1, with a weak D call TRBD1 (5 bases). The sequenced sample was central memory CD4+ T cells from blood. Here the CDR3 reads CAWSVQVNTEAFF. The CDR3, as DNA: TGTGCCTGGAGTGTACAGGTGAACACTGAAGCTTTCTTT.